Following are 10 T cell receptor beta chains from one sample sequenced in a study of shared clonotypes between healthy human individuals. Naive-designated CD8 cells lacked CD45RO, were positively enriched for CCR7, and omitted terminally differentiated effector memory CD45RA+ cells. Using immunoSEQ multiplex PCR, the repertoire was profiled, and TCRdb retains in-frame clones only, with some absent. The profile shows 750,000 to 1,000,000 clones, approximately 92% of them singletons. Sequenced input: naive CD8+ T cells sorted from blood. The receptors come from a man aged 30-40 years in good health.

This chain uses TRBV5-4 with TRBJ2-7; TRBD1 agrees at 12 bases. The germline gives CDR1 SGHNT, CDR2 YYREEE (reference sequence). V shed 0 bases and J 3 bases; nucleotides not matched to a gene: 4. The CDR3 extends over 16 amino acids. The CDR3 spells CASSLAGTGGNYEQYF. The CDR3 DNA reads TGTGCCAGCAGCTTGGCCGGGACAGGGGGCAACTACGAGCAGTACTTC.

This rearrangement joins TRBV7-6 to TRBJ2-1, with 10 positions matching TRBD2. V lost 7 bases to trimming and J lost 1 base; unmatched junction nucleotides: 4. This CDR3 is built from 15 residues. Germline V gives CDR1 SGHVS, CDR2 FNYEAQ. The CDR3 DNA reads as TGTGCCAGCACTTTACTAGCGGGGTCCTACAATGAGCAGTTCTTC. Amino acids: CASTLLAGSYNEQFF.

This clone was counted ten times or more. J is TRBJ2-3 and V is TRBV7-8; 7 bases map to TRBD2. Germline trimming cut 1 base from V and 3 bases from J; bases unmatched to any gene: 10. The CDR3 loop spans 17 amino acids. CDR1 and CDR2 (germline): SGHVS, FQNEAQ. CDR3 loop: CASSLGGGTFLTDTQYF. CDR3 DNA sequence: TGTGCCAGCAGCTTAGGGGGAGGGACGTTTCTTACAGATACGCAGTATTTT.

The V gene is TRBV7-9, the J gene TRBJ2-7; no clear D gene. The CDR3 has 13 residues. Trimming shortened V by 3 bases and J by 1 base, and 7 bases separated the two germline ends. In germline, CDR1 is SEHNR, CDR2 FQNEAQ (reference sequence). Here the CDR3 DNA reads TGTGCCAGCAGCTTGGTCAATTCCTACGAGCAGTACTTC. It specifies CASSLVNSYEQYF.

The chain carries TRBV19 and TRBJ2-7; D ambiguous. V shed 5 bases and J shed 4 bases, with 15 bases lying between them. Germline-derived CDR1 and CDR2 are LNHDA and SQIVND (reference sequence). The CDR3 length is 14 residues. CDR3 amino acids: CASSFQWGVYEQYF. CDR3 in DNA: TGTGCCAGTAGTTTCCAGTGGGGTGTATACGAGCAGTACTTC.

The chain uses TRBV29-1 and TRBJ2-7; 12 bases are shared with TRBD1. V was clipped by 2 bases and J by 5 bases; unmatched bases: 7. Per germline, CDR1 SQVTM and CDR2 ANQGSEA. There are 15 residues in the CDR3. CDR3 loop: CSVESSGTGGNEQYF. CDR3 DNA sequence: TGCAGCGTTGAATCATCCGGGACAGGGGGCAACGAGCAGTACTTC.

The CDR3 bases are TGTGCCAGCAGTTCGGGACAGGGGGCTTGGAATCAGCCCCAGCATTTT. This encodes CASSSGQGAWNQPQHF. The chain links TRBV6-6 to TRBJ1-5; 12 nucleotides match TRBD1. The junction had 5 bases not matched to a gene; V was cut back by 4 bases and J by 4 bases. CDR1 and CDR2 (germline): MNHNY, SVGAGI (reference sequence). The CDR3 loop spans 16 amino acids.

The gene calls are TRBV13 and TRBJ2-7; TRBD2 might be the D (6 bases). CDR1 and CDR2 (germline): PRHDT, FYEKMQ (reference sequence). V was trimmed by 0 bases and J by 4 bases, leaving 10 bases between them. The CDR3 loop spans 14 amino acids. CDR3 loop: CASSLGGSGYEQYF. In nucleotides, the CDR3 is TGTGCCAGCAGCTTAGGCGGGAGCGGTTACGAGCAGTACTTC.

V usage is TRBV29-1 and J usage is TRBJ2-1; D is possibly TRBD2 (5 bases). V gave up 3 bases and J gave up 0 bases, with 12 bases separating them. Germline values: CDR1 SQVTM, CDR2 ANQGSEA. This CDR3 comprises 15 residues. DNA of the CDR3: TGCAGCGTTGACCCCGAGCGGAGCTCCTACAATGAGCAGTTCTTC. This sequence encodes CSVDPERSSYNEQFF.

The chain combines TRBV6-5 with TRBJ2-7; 9 bases match TRBD2. The germline V gene encodes CDR1 MNHEY and CDR2 SVGAGI. With V trimmed by 4 bases and J by 4 bases, 11 bases remained unmatched. This CDR3 is built from 16 residues. Here the CDR3 DNA reads TGTGCCAGCAGTTTGGTTCCTCCTAGCGGGACTTACGAGCAGTACTTC. Translated, it gives CASSLVPPSGTYEQYF.